The 29 T cell receptor beta chains given below trace back to one sample, sequenced in a study of shared clonotypes between healthy human individuals. Using immunoSEQ multiplex PCR, the repertoire was profiled, and TCRdb retains in-frame clones only, with some absent. The table records hundreds of thousands of clones, roughly 95% of them present only once. CD45RO negativity and positive selection for CCR7 defined naive CD8 cells, a population that excluded terminally differentiated effector memory CD45RA+ cells. Sequences were obtained from naive CD8+ T cells sorted from blood. These receptors all come from a woman in her twenties or thirties in good health.

The J gene is TRBJ2-5, the V gene TRBV27; D ambiguous. Judging by the DNA end, TRBJ2-7 fits better; the J call may be wrong. The CDR3 has 14 amino acids. The V gene's germline CDR1 is MNHEY and CDR2 SMNVEV (reference sequence). The CDR3 bases are TGTGCCAGCAGTGCCAGCCCGAGCTCCTACGAGCAGTACTTC. It translates to CASSASPSSYEQYF.

This clone appeared a single time. This chain joins TRBV5-1 and TRBJ2-3, with 10 bases matching TRBD2. The CDR3 has 16 residues. Germline values: CDR1 SGHRS, CDR2 YFSETQ. Trimming cost V 3 bases and J 3 bases; bases outside gene matches: 7. This CDR3 is CASSSPSGGITDTQYF. CDR3 in DNA: TGCGCCAGCAGCTCCCCTAGCGGGGGTATAACAGATACGCAGTATTTT.

V usage is TRBV21-1 and J usage is TRBJ1-5. TRBV21-1 is annotated as a pseudogene. This CDR3 region has 14 residues. The CDR3 coding sequence is TGTGCCAGCACCACCAGGGGGGGTGGTAAGCCCCAGCATTTT. Its translation is CASTTRGGGKPQHF.

The chain links TRBV27 to TRBJ2-5; perhaps D is TRBD1 or TRBD2 (5 bases each). Trimming stripped 5 bases from V and 4 bases from J, with 11 bases between. Germline CDR1 reads MNHEY; CDR2 reads SMNVEV (reference sequence). The CDR3 has 13 residues. The CDR3 DNA is TGTGCCAGCAGTGCCGGGGCGGGAGAGACCCAGTACTTC. Translation gives CASSAGAGETQYF.

J is TRBJ1-4 and V is TRBV7-8; TRBD1 aligns across 9 bases. CDR1 is SGHVS, CDR2 FQNEAQ, per germline. Unmatched junction bases numbered 11, after V lost 1 base and J lost 8 bases. This CDR3 contains 17 residues. CDR3 nucleotide sequence: TGTGCCAGCAGCTTAGGGGCTACAGGGGGCGCGGGCGAAAAACTGTTTTTT. This encodes CASSLGATGGAGEKLFF.

The V call is TRBV30, the J call TRBJ2-7, with D unclear. V was cut by 1 base and J by 2 bases, with 15 bases left in between. This CDR3 comprises 15 residues. Per the germline V gene, CDR1 is GTSNPN and CDR2 is SVGIG (reference sequence). CDR3 loop: CAWSARLGSPYEQYF. DNA of the CDR3: TGTGCCTGGAGTGCCCGCCTCGGGTCTCCCTACGAGCAGTACTTC.

The chain employs TRBV7-9 and TRBJ2-5; D is perhaps TRBD1 (5 bases). From germline, CDR1 is SEHNR and CDR2 FQNEAQ (reference sequence). V was cut by 1 base and J by 3 bases, with 12 bases left in between. This CDR3 is 15 amino acids long. The CDR3 DNA is TGTGCCAGCAGCTTAGGAGTGGTGACAGAAGAGACCCAGTACTTC. Translation: CASSLGVVTEETQYF.

The chain couples TRBV4-1 to TRBJ2-7, with 9 bases aligning to TRBD2. J gave up 4 bases and V 1 base, and 5 bases lay outside the gene matches. The germline V gene encodes CDR1 MGHRA and CDR2 YSYEKL. This CDR3 spans 15 amino acids. The CDR3 DNA reads as TGCGCCAGCAGCCAAGTGGTAGCGGGAGTTTACGAGCAGTACTTC. Translation gives CASSQVVAGVYEQYF.

This chain links TRBV7-6 with TRBJ1-4; D might be TRBD1 (6 bases). This CDR3 has 15 amino acids. The V and J ends lost 4 bases and 3 bases respectively, with 12 bases between them. Germline V gives CDR1 SGHVS, CDR2 FNYEAQ. CDR3 in amino acids: CASSSEGVSNEKLFF. For the CDR3, the DNA is TGTGCCAGCAGCTCAGAGGGGGTCTCTAATGAAAAACTGTTTTTT.

This clone came up once. CDR3 in amino acids: CASSPYLSGEFTGELFF. The CDR3 bases are TGTGCCAGCAGTCCGTACCTTAGCGGGGAGTTCACCGGGGAGCTGTTTTTT. This chain connects TRBV27 to TRBJ2-2, with TRBD2 identical over 8 bases. Germline V lookup: CDR1 MNHEY, CDR2 SMNVEV (reference sequence). J lost 4 bases, V lost 5 bases, and 12 bases had no gene match. This CDR3 spans 17 amino acids.

V is TRBV14 and J is TRBJ1-2, with unresolved D. This CDR3 region has 12 residues. In germline, CDR1 is SGHDN, CDR2 FVKESK. Deletions cut 7 bases from V and 3 bases from J, with 9 bases between. The CDR3 protein is CASNGVDYGYTF. The CDR3 DNA follows: TGTGCCAGCAATGGGGTGGACTATGGCTACACCTTC.

This chain connects TRBV19 to TRBJ2-7, with 11 bases that match TRBD1. This CDR3 contains 15 residues. V shed 6 bases, J shed 4 bases, and the junction held 8 bases outside the gene matches. CDR1 and CDR2 (germline): LNHDA, SQIVND (reference sequence). The CDR3 here is CASRTDRGHRYEQYF. The CDR3 DNA reads TGTGCCAGTAGAACGGACAGGGGGCACCGGTACGAGCAGTACTTC.

The chain has TRBV27 and TRBJ1-1; 7 nucleotides match TRBD1. This CDR3 contains 12 residues. Germline-derived CDR1 and CDR2 are MNHEY and SMNVEV (reference sequence). J lost 7 bases, V lost 4 bases, and 3 bases had no gene match. The CDR3 protein is CASSSGDSEAFF. The CDR3 region has the DNA TGTGCCAGCAGTTCGGGGGACAGTGAAGCTTTCTTT.

The genes are TRBV5-1 and TRBJ2-7, with 7 bases that match TRBD1. In germline, CDR1 is SGHRS, CDR2 YFSETQ. The trim removed 3 bases at V and 3 bases at J, leaving 12 bases unmatched. This CDR3 spans 16 amino acids. CDR3: CASSSRQGGFFYEQYF. The CDR3, as DNA: TGCGCCAGCAGCTCAAGACAGGGCGGGTTCTTCTACGAGCAGTACTTC.

This chain links TRBV7-8 with TRBJ2-3; no reliable D call. The germline CDR1 and CDR2 sequences are SGHVS and FQNEAQ. The CDR3 is made up of 14 amino acids. V shed 3 bases and J shed 5 bases, with 12 bases lying between them. Here the CDR3 reads CASSLVSVLDTQYF. Written as DNA, the CDR3 is TGTGCCAGCAGCTTGGTGTCGGTTTTAGATACGCAGTATTTT.

This rearrangement joins TRBV27 to TRBJ2-7; the D gene is possibly TRBD2 (7 bases). The CDR3 has 15 amino acids. Germline assignment: CDR1 MNHEY and CDR2 SMNVEV (reference sequence). Trimming shortened V by 6 bases and J by 6 bases, and 21 bases separated the two germline ends. CDR3 loop: CASSNLGGALGEQYF. CDR3 bases: TGTGCCAGCAGCAACCTGGGGGGGGCGCTAGGCGAGCAGTACTTC.

The chain links TRBV5-4 to TRBJ2-7, with 12 bases identical to TRBD2. CDR3 size: 15 residues. V gave up 2 bases and J gave up 3 bases; unmatched junction bases: 3. The germline V gene has CDR1 SGHNT and CDR2 YYREEE (reference sequence). The CDR3 sequence: CASSFGLAGNYEQYF. CDR3 bases: TGTGCCAGCAGCTTCGGACTAGCGGGAAACTACGAGCAGTACTTC.

V usage is TRBV29-1 and J usage is TRBJ2-7, with 7 bases matching TRBD1. Germline V CDR1 and CDR2: SQVTM, ANQGSEA. V shed 6 bases and J 3 bases; nucleotides not matched to a gene: 8. This CDR3 is built from 13 residues. The CDR3: CSVIGTAIYEQYF. The CDR3 DNA reads as TGCAGCGTGATTGGGACAGCGATCTACGAGCAGTACTTC.

The chain is built from TRBV27 and TRBJ1-1; 10 bases match TRBD1. The V gene's germline CDR1 is MNHEY and CDR2 SMNVEV (reference sequence). V dropped 5 bases and J dropped 5; count of bases not matched to a gene: 8. The CDR3 length is 15 residues. The CDR3 DNA reads TGTGCCAGCAGTCTAGGGGGACAGGGGAATACTGAAGCTTTCTTT. It specifies CASSLGGQGNTEAFF.

The chain has TRBV2 and TRBJ2-7; no clear D gene. V gave up 3 bases and J gave up 4 bases, with 16 bases separating them. This CDR3 has 15 residues. Germline V gene data show CDR1 as SNHLY and CDR2 as FYNNEI. CDR3 amino acids: CASSDGHISFYEQYF. For the CDR3, the DNA is TGTGCCAGCAGTGACGGCCACATTAGCTTTTACGAGCAGTACTTC.

The chain recombines TRBV6-6 with TRBJ2-7; 7 nucleotides match TRBD1. V was clipped by 4 bases and J by 3 bases; unmatched bases: 9. CDR3 length equals 15 residues. In germline, CDR1 is MNHNY, CDR2 SVGAGI (reference sequence). In nucleotides, the CDR3 is TGTGCCAGCAGTTTCAGGACAGGCCCTCTCTACGAGCAGTACTTC. It encodes CASSFRTGPLYEQYF.

The genes are TRBV4-1 and TRBJ2-5; TRBD1 aligns across 9 bases. Judging by the DNA end, TRBJ2-7 fits better; the J call may be wrong. The CDR3 has 15 residues. Germline CDR1 reads MGHRA; CDR2 reads YSYEKL. As DNA, the CDR3 is TGCGCCAGCAGCATTCGACAGGGGGGCGTTTACGAGCAGTACTTC. Protein product: CASSIRQGGVYEQYF.

The V and J genes are TRBV2 and TRBJ2-7; possible D gene TRBD1, 6 bases. Germline-derived CDR1 and CDR2 are SNHLY and FYNNEI. The CDR3 sequence is 16 residues long. Deletions cut 8 bases from V and 2 bases from J, with 22 bases between. The CDR3: CASDGGLDENTYEQYF. The CDR3 nucleotides are TGTGCCAGCGATGGGGGCCTGGACGAAAACACCTACGAGCAGTACTTC.

This chain links TRBV14 with TRBJ2-1; D not resolved. The CDR3 has 13 residues. Deletions cut 3 bases from V and 10 bases from J, with 13 bases between. Germline V gene sequence: CDR1 SGHDN, CDR2 FVKESK. CDR3 sequence (DNA): TGTGCCAGCAGCCAGGACCCGATAACCGAGCAGTTCTTC. Protein product: CASSQDPITEQFF.

The chain joins TRBV5-1 to TRBJ2-7; TRBD1 matches 7 bases. The germline V gene encodes CDR1 SGHRS and CDR2 YFSETQ. V trimming: 0 bases; J trimming: 2 bases; junction bases outside the gene matches: 8. The CDR3 is made up of 16 amino acids. CDR3 sequence (DNA): TGCGCCAGCAGCTTGGCCCCGGGACAGCCCCCCTACGAGCAGTACTTC. It codes for CASSLAPGQPPYEQYF. The variable domain in full, with the rest retrieved from reference TRBV5-1 and TRBJ2-7, is KAGVTQTPRYLIKTRGQQVTLSCSPISGHRSVSWYQQTPGQGLQFLFEYFSETQRNKGNFPGRFSGRQFSNSRSEMNVSTLELGDSALYLCASSLAPGQPPYEQYFGPGTRLTVT.

The CDR3 region is CASSYSSQRSNQPQHF. The CDR3 DNA is TGTGCCAGCAGTTACTCATCTCAGCGGAGCAATCAGCCCCAGCATTTT. This chain connects TRBV6-5 to TRBJ1-5; D is undetermined. The germline V gene encodes CDR1 MNHEY and CDR2 SVGAGI. The V end lost 0 bases, the J end lost 1 base, and 10 bases lay between the germline ends. The CDR3 sequence is 16 residues long.

V gene TRBV11-3 combines with J gene TRBJ1-4; D uncertain. The germline V and J ends were trimmed by 5 bases and 6 bases, with 10 bases remaining between them. This CDR3 is built from 13 residues. Germline lookup yields CDR1 SGHNT and CDR2 YENEEA. CDR3 sequence reads: CASSLGRDEKLFF. DNA of the CDR3: TGTGCCAGCAGCCTAGGGCGGGATGAAAAACTGTTTTTT.

The rearrangement joins TRBV6-6 to TRBJ2-7, with D maybe TRBD2 (5 bases). The CDR3 totals 13 residues. Germline CDR1 reads MNHNY; CDR2 reads SVGAGI (reference sequence). V was pared by 2 bases and J by 7 bases, with 12 bases between. CDR3 bases: TGTGCCAGCAGTTACGCAGGACTGGGAGAGCAGTACTTC. This codes for CASSYAGLGEQYF.

V gene TRBV4-1 combines with J gene TRBJ2-1; D remains ambiguous. Germline CDR1 is MGHRA and CDR2 is YSYEKL. CDR3 length equals 14 residues. Trimming removed 1 base at V and 3 bases at J, with 7 bases between. This CDR3 is CASSQVSDYNEQFF. CDR3 DNA: TGCGCCAGCAGCCAAGTCTCAGACTACAATGAGCAGTTCTTC.